This note documents a single T cell receptor (beta chain) sequence. The data are from a study of blood T cell repertoires in COVID-19. Study summary: Collection of acute and convalescent COVID-19 samples took place in the United States, Italy and Spain. PBMCs, B-cell-depleted T cells, or T cells provided the cDNA or gDNA that made up the material.

Original processing notes: Amplified reference gene primers provided the basis for estimating nucleated cell counts. Here immunoSEQ multiplex PCR was the method, and the copy in TCRdb shows in-frame clones only, minus some. V and J calls and clone size are as listed in that table; D and trimming were resolved from the DNA. The table has 150,000 to 200,000 clones, around 87% seen once. V was shortened by 1 base and J by 1 base, with 9 bases between the two germline ends. The CDR3 is 15 amino acids. Per germline, CDR1 SEHNR and CDR2 FQNEAQ (reference sequence). The sequenced material came from peripheral blood. The J gene is TRBJ2-3, the V gene TRBV7-9; D perhaps matches TRBD2 (5 bases). The sequence was obtained from a woman between 18 and 30 years old who had recovered from COVID-19. The CDR3 is CASSLGGSGTDTQYF. In DNA form, the CDR3 reads TGTGCCAGCAGCTTAGGGGGTAGCGGCACAGATACGCAGTATTTT.